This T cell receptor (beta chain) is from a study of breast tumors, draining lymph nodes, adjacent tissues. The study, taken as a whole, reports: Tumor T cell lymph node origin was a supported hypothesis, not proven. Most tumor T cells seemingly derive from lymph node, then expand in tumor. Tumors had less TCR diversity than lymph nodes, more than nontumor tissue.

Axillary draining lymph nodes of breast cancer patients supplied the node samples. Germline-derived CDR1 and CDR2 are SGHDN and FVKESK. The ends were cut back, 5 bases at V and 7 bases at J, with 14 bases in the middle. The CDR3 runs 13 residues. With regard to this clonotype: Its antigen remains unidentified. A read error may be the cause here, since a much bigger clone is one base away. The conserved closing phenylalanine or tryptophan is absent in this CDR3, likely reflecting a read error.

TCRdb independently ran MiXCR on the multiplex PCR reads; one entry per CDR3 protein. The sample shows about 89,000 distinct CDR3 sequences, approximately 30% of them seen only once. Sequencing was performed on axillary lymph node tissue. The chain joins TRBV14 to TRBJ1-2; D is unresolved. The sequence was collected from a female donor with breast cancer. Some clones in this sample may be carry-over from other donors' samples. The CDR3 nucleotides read TGTGCCAGCAGCGTAGGACGGACTACTGGCTACACCCCC. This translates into CASSVGRTTGYTP.